This TCR beta chain was retrieved from a study of blood T cell repertoires in COVID-19. The CDR3 has 12 amino acids. The V gene end was trimmed by 6 bases and the J gene end by 8 bases; junction bases not matched to a gene: 2. Germline V gene lookup returns CDR1 MGHDK and CDR2 SYGVNS. Sequencing used immunoSEQ multiplex PCR; TCRdb keeps in-frame clones, though not all of them. The sample carries 490,000 or so clones, around 89% recorded once. The age range of participants was 18 to 89 years, with residence in about two dozen US areas. Among Cohort 3 donors, those recovered had two negative PCRs, clearance, or symptom resolution.

The J gene is TRBJ1-2, the V gene TRBV25-1; 11 bases line up with TRBD1. The clonotype originates from a woman aged 40 to 50 who had recovered from COVID-19. Sequenced input: PBMCs or T cells enriched from blood (not recorded which). For the CDR3, the DNA is TGTGCCAGCAGGGACAGGGGGCAAGGCTACACCTTC. This gives the protein CASRDRGQGYTF.